The 3 T cell receptor beta chains presented below share a single source sample, sequenced in a study of blood T cell repertoires in COVID-19. TCRdb's table, derived via immunoSEQ multiplex PCR, lists solely in-frame clones and lacks some. The sample has approximately 110,000 clones, 70% to 90% seen once. Specimen: peripheral blood. These TCRs come from a woman in her 70s who had recovered from COVID-19.

This chain links TRBV4-2 with TRBJ1-4, with TRBD1 matching over 8 bases. With 4 bases clipped from V and 8 bases from J, the junction kept 6 bases outside the gene matches. Germline assignment: CDR1 LGHNA and CDR2 YNFKEQ. The length of the CDR3 is 14 residues. CDR3 protein: CASSPDRAGEKLFF. CDR3 nucleotides: TGTGCCAGCAGCCCGGACAGGGCTGGAGAAAAACTGTTTTTT.

The rearrangement joins TRBV7-2 to TRBJ1-4; no firm D call. The CDR3 has 15 amino acids. In germline, CDR1 is SGHTA, CDR2 FQGNSA. V gave up 6 bases and J gave up 8 bases, with 19 bases separating them. The chain's CDR3 is CASRRHGLRWEKLFF. CDR3 nucleotides: TGTGCCAGCAGACGACACGGTTTGCGTTGGGAAAAACTGTTTTTT.

The CDR3 DNA sequence: TGTGCCTGGTCTAGCGTACCGTCCTACAATGAGCAGTTCTTC. This encodes CAWSSVPSYNEQFF. The chain carries TRBV30 and TRBJ2-1; maybe TRBD2 (6 bases). The CDR3 length is 14 residues. CDR1 and CDR2 from the germline V gene are GTSNPN and SVGIG (reference sequence). Deletions cut 5 bases from V and 1 base from J, with 12 bases between.